The 10 T cell receptor beta chains below all came from one sample that was sequenced in a study of blood T cell repertoires in COVID-19. Using immunoSEQ multiplex PCR, the repertoire was profiled, and TCRdb retains in-frame clones only, with some absent. The sample records 150,000 to 200,000 clones, over 75% being singletons. The source material was peripheral blood. The receptors were sampled from a person aged 70 to 85 with COVID-19, enrolled during active disease.

The count of this clone is one. This sequence joins TRBV5-1 and TRBJ1-5; D gene unclear. There are 13 residues in the CDR3. The V end was cut by 4 bases, the J end by 5 bases, with 10 bases between. The germline V gene encodes CDR1 SGHRS and CDR2 YFSETQ. The CDR3 reads CASSRSVDQPQHF. The CDR3 DNA is TGCGCCAGCAGCCGGAGCGTAGATCAGCCCCAGCATTTT.

This clone is a singleton in its sample. The chain uses TRBV28 and TRBJ1-3; D unclear. This CDR3 is built from 15 residues. Germline V gives CDR1 MDHEN, CDR2 SYDVKM. V lost 5 bases, J lost 0 bases, and 11 bases lay in between. CDR3 coding DNA: TGTGCCAGCAGTGAACTAAAGAGCTCTGGAAACACCATATATTTT. As protein: CASSELKSSGNTIYF.

This chain joins TRBV6-5 and TRBJ2-5; 11 positions match TRBD1. The CDR3 length is 14 residues. Unmatched junction bases numbered 5, after V lost 6 bases and J lost 5 bases. Germline loops: CDR1 MNHEY, CDR2 SVGAGI. The CDR3 spells CASSRDRGRETQYF. DNA for the CDR3: TGTGCCAGCAGCCGGGACAGGGGGAGGGAGACCCAGTACTTC.

The chain is built from TRBV6-2 or TRBV6-3 and TRBJ1-6, with D perhaps TRBD1 (6 bases). Germline V gives CDR1 MNHEY, CDR2 SVGEGT. There are 16 residues in the CDR3. The V gene lost 4 bases and the J gene lost 7 bases, with 17 bases spanning the gap. CDR3 coding DNA: TGTGCCAGCAGTTCGAGTCCCGGGACACTCAATTCACCCCTCCACTTT. This translates into CASSSSPGTLNSPLHF.

This chain connects TRBV7-9 to TRBJ2-7; 9 bases align to TRBD2. J was trimmed by 2 bases and V by 4 bases; bases with no gene match: 0. Germline CDR1 is SEHNR and CDR2 is FQNEAQ (reference sequence). The length of the CDR3 is 13 residues. The CDR3, as DNA: TGTGCCAGCAGCTCTAGCGGGACCTACGAGCAGTACTTC. Protein sequence: CASSSSGTYEQYF.

The chain has TRBV29-1 and TRBJ1-2; 10 bases line up with TRBD1. CDR1 SQVTM and CDR2 ANQGSEA come from the germline V gene. The V and J ends lost 3 bases and 2 bases, in that order; junction bases with no gene match: 6. The CDR3 length is 15 residues. This CDR3 is CSVDVSGQGNYGYTF. In DNA, the CDR3 is TGCAGCGTTGACGTCTCGGGACAGGGGAACTATGGCTACACCTTC.

The chain employs TRBV18 and TRBJ2-1; 11 bases fit TRBD2. Trimming at V came to 1 base and at J to 1 base, leaving 12 bases not matched to a gene. CDR3 length: 20 amino acids. Germline V gene sequence: CDR1 KGHSH, CDR2 LQKENI. The CDR3 spells CASSPQLAGGSIGSYNEQFF. CDR3 bases: TGTGCCAGCTCACCACAGCTAGCGGGGGGTAGTATCGGGTCCTACAATGAGCAGTTCTTC. Filled out from reference TRBV18 and TRBJ2-1, the complete variable domain reads NAGVMQNPRHLVRRRGQEARLRCSPMKGHSHVYWYRQLPEEGLKFMVYLQKENIIDESGMPKERFSAEFPKEGPSILRIQQVVRGDSAAYFCASSPQLAGGSIGSYNEQFFGPGTRLTVL.

V is TRBV3-1 (or the pseudogene TRBV3-2) and J is TRBJ1-2; 9 bases match TRBD1. V was pared by 8 bases and J by 5 bases, with 6 bases of the junction left unmatched. The CDR3 is 13 amino acids. CDR1 is LGHDT, CDR2 YNNKEL, per germline (reference sequence). The CDR3 here is CASGTGSYYGYTF. DNA for the CDR3: TGTGCCAGCGGGACAGGGAGTTATTATGGCTACACCTTC.

This clone appeared a single time. The chain joins TRBV7-2 to TRBJ2-1, with no clear D. The germline gives CDR1 SGHTA, CDR2 FQGNSA. The CDR3 runs 14 residues. V was clipped by 1 base and J by 3 bases, with 7 bases between them. In DNA, the CDR3 is TGTGCCAGCAGCTTAGATGTCCGCTACAATGAGCAGTTCTTC. Amino acids: CASSLDVRYNEQFF.

The chain uses TRBV9 and TRBJ2-2; D gene unclear. The CDR3 has 14 residues. The germline V gene has CDR1 SGDLS and CDR2 YYNGEE. Trimming shortened V by 1 base and J by 1 base, and 5 bases separated the two germline ends. The CDR3 spells CASSVRVNTGELFF. The DNA for the CDR3 is TGTGCCAGCAGCGTACGGGTGAACACCGGGGAGCTGTTTTTT.